The present TCR beta chain was sequenced within a study of blood T cell repertoires in COVID-19. CDR1 is GTSNPN and CDR2 is SVGIG in the germline V gene (reference sequence). Trimming stripped 2 bases from V and 1 base from J, with 5 bases between. CDR3 length: 12 residues. Study processing details: By means of reference gene primer amplification, nucleated cell counts were estimated. Clones were sequenced by immunoSEQ multiplex PCR, and TCRdb holds only the in-frame ones, with some missing. The D gene and trimming were derived from the DNA, and the V and J assignments and clone size from that table. The table includes around 420,000 clones, 88% detected once.

This TCR was sampled from a woman aged 40 to 50 with acute COVID-19. The chain couples TRBV30 to TRBJ1-1; D uncertain. Sequencing was done on a sample of PBMCs or T cells enriched from blood (not recorded which). The DNA for the CDR3 is TGTGCCTGGAGTTACGGGAACACTGAAGCTTTCTTT. As protein: CAWSYGNTEAFF.